This record looks at one T cell receptor beta chain sequence and its context. What it binds is not known. The PCR had 60 Vbeta and 13 Jbeta primers. Some clones are missing from TCRdb's copy, which holds only in-frame ones; the method was immunoSEQ multiplex PCR. The sample has around 150,000 clones; 75% are singletons. This record comes from a study of cytomegalovirus exposure and HLA in healthy donors. Study observations and caveats: Specificity of a few CMV-associated chains for CMV antigens was verified in vitro. Associated with HLA alleles at 0.05 false discovery rate in a later analysis were approximately 17,000 TCR beta sequences.

Each donor was healthy, and each was a bone marrow donor. From germline, CDR1 is SGDLS and CDR2 YYNGEE. Losses at the gene ends were 4 bases for V and 3 bases for J; bases not matched to a gene: 5. This CDR3 has 15 residues. The sample comprised PBMCs. The chain uses TRBV9 and TRBJ2-2; TRBD1 agrees at 8 bases. The TCR comes from a man in his late teens or twenties in good health and CMV-seropositive. This CDR3 is CASSHTTGDTGELFF. The DNA for the CDR3 is TGTGCCAGCAGCCACACGACAGGGGACACCGGGGAGCTGTTTTTT.